These T cell receptor beta chains were read from a single sample in a study of blood T cell repertoires in COVID-19. Method: immunoSEQ multiplex PCR; TCRdb's copy keeps in-frame clones and lacks some. The sample consists of about 71,000 clones, about nine tenths of them appearing once. The specimen was peripheral blood. All receptors come from a man aged 25-45 years with acute or convalescent COVID-19. The CDR3 runs from the conserved cysteine through the conserved F or W. The D gene is left open where the match is weak. Rows may omit the clone size; those that give it use once, few, many or a size class.

clone size | D gene | J gene | V gene | CDR3 protein | CDR3 DNA
few | . | TRBJ1-5 | TRBV19 | CASSPTGKNQPQHF | TGTGCCAGTAGTCCCACAGGGAAGAATCAGCCCCAGCATTTT
. | . | TRBJ1-6 | TRBV3-1/TRBV3-2 | CASSRTGQQSPLHF | TGTGCCAGCAGCCGCACAGGGCAGCAATCACCCCTCCACTTT
. | . | TRBJ1-4 | TRBV20-1 | CSASSGNGENEKLFF | TGCAGTGCTAGTTCCGGGAACGGTGAGAATGAAAAACTGTTTTTT
. | . | TRBJ2-3 | TRBV4-1 | CASSLQGHITDTQYF | TGCGCCAGCAGCCTTCAGGGGCATATCACAGATACGCAGTATTTT
. | . | TRBJ1-3 | TRBV7-8 | CASSPLSERSGNTIYF | TGTGCCAGCAGCCCCCTGTCCGAGCGCTCTGGAAACACCATATATTTT
. | TRBD1 | TRBJ2-1 | TRBV18 | CASSPTGTGVNRIYNEQFF | TGTGCCAGCTCACCGACCGGGACAGGGGTTAATCGGATCTACAATGAGCAGTTCTTC
. | . | TRBJ1-4 | TRBV7-4 | CASSPPPEEGNEKLFF | TGTGCCAGCAGCCCACCCCCGGAGGAGGGTAATGAAAAACTGTTTTTT
. | TRBD1 | TRBJ1-2 | TRBV7-8 | CASSYGQGYYGYTF | TGTGCCAGCAGCTACGGACAGGGATATTATGGCTACACCTTC
. | . | TRBJ1-2 | TRBV6-5 | CAAGRTAYGYTF | TGTGCCGCCGGGAGGACTGCATATGGCTACACCTTC
. | TRBD1 | TRBJ2-3 | TRBV7-8 | CASSSGQAIYTDTQYF | TGTGCCAGCAGCTCGGGACAGGCGATATACACAGATACGCAGTATTTT
. | . | TRBJ1-2 | TRBV11-2 | CASSLDNGRVDYGYTF | TGTGCCAGCAGCTTAGATAACGGTCGGGTGGACTATGGCTACACCTTC
. | . | TRBJ1-6 | TRBV5-1 | CASSLLVAGASNSPLHF | TGCGCCAGCAGCTTGTTAGTGGCGGGGGCAAGCAATTCACCCCTCCACTTT
. | TRBD2 | TRBJ2-7 | TRBV5-1 | CASHRASGTYEQYF | TGCGCCAGCCACCGGGCTAGCGGGACCTACGAGCAGTACTTC
. | . | TRBJ1-2 | TRBV7-9 | CASSLAGSGDNYGYTF | TGTGCCAGCAGCTTAGCGGGGTCAGGGGATAACTATGGCTACACCTTC
. | . | TRBJ1-1 | TRBV5-1 | CASSLGLDRNTEAFF | TGCGCCAGCAGCTTGGGATTAGACAGGAACACTGAAGCTTTCTTT
. | . | TRBJ1-4 | TRBV19 | CASSILRENEKLFF | TGTGCCAGTAGTATACTCCGCGAAAATGAAAAACTGTTTTTT
once | TRBD1 | TRBJ1-1 | TRBV10-3 | CAIRDREGTEAFF | TGTGCCATCAGGGACAGGGAGGGGACTGAAGCTTTCTTT
. | . | TRBJ1-4 | TRBV30 | CAWTHGPNEKLFF | TGTGCCTGGACCCATGGCCCTAATGAAAAACTGTTTTTT
. | TRBD1 | TRBJ2-7 | TRBV9 | CASSVGRGQTYEQYF | TGTGCCAGCAGCGTAGGTCGGGGACAGACGTACGAGCAGTACTTC
few | TRBD2 | TRBJ2-7 | TRBV7-9 | CASSLGGLAGGTYEQYF | TGTGCCAGCAGCCTAGGGGGACTAGCGGGAGGAACCTACGAGCAGTACTTC
. | . | TRBJ1-1 | TRBV15 | CATSRDLDGLNTEAFF | TGTGCCACCAGCAGAGATTTAGACGGGTTGAACACTGAAGCTTTCTTT
. | . | TRBJ2-3 | TRBV7-2 | CASSYSSASTDTQYF | TGTGCCAGCAGCTACTCTAGCGCGAGCACAGATACGCAGTATTTT
. | . | TRBJ2-5 | TRBV7-2 | CASSFGGAIGAQYF | TGTGCCAGCAGCTTTGGGGGCGCGATTGGGGCCCAGTACTTC
. | TRBD1 | TRBJ2-7 | TRBV29-1 | CSVETGFPGWQYF | TGCAGCGTTGAGACAGGGTTTCCTGGTTGGCAGTACTTC
. | . | TRBJ2-5 | TRBV10-3 | CAISESSQAQYF | TGTGCCATCAGTGAGTCGTCGCAGGCGCAGTACTTC
. | . | TRBJ1-1 | TRBV28 | CASSLRGAEAFF | TGTGCCAGCAGTTTACGGGGGGCCGAAGCTTTCTTT
. | TRBD1 | TRBJ1-1 | TRBV27 | CASSLLLSGQAAEAFF | TGTGCCAGCAGTTTATTACTCTCGGGACAGGCCGCTGAAGCTTTCTTT
. | TRBD1 | TRBJ1-5 | TRBV30 | CAWSEGWTGRNQPQHF | TGTGCCTGGAGCGAAGGGTGGACAGGTCGCAATCAGCCCCAGCATTTT
. | TRBD2 | TRBJ2-7 | TRBV5-1 | CASSVGLAGVYEQYF | TGCGCCAGCAGCGTTGGACTAGCGGGAGTATACGAGCAGTACTTC
. | . | TRBJ1-6 | TRBV11-2 | CASSLSKGRDDSPLHF | TGTGCCAGCAGCTTATCGAAGGGGCGGGATGATTCACCCCTCCACTTT
. | TRBD1 | TRBJ2-1 | TRBV24-1 | CATSDNDRGSYNEQFF | TGTGCCACCAGTGACAATGACAGGGGCTCCTACAATGAGCAGTTCTTC
few | TRBD2 | TRBJ2-1 | TRBV3-1/TRBV3-2 | CASSQDGTSFRNEQFF | TGTGCCAGCAGCCAAGATGGGACTAGTTTTCGGAATGAGCAGTTCTTC
. | . | TRBJ1-6 | TRBV5-4 | CASSSSRGNSPLHF | TGTGCCAGCAGCAGTAGTCGCGGTAATTCACCCCTCCACTTT
. | . | TRBJ1-3 | TRBV6-5 | CATSREPHSGNTIYF | TGTGCCACCTCCCGGGAGCCTCACTCTGGAAACACCATATATTTT
few | . | TRBJ2-4 | TRBV10-1 | CASSDGGPGIQYF | TGCGCCAGCAGTGATGGAGGCCCGGGCATTCAGTACTTC
. | . | TRBJ1-2 | TRBV5-6 | CASSLVEGGGYTF | TGTGCCAGCAGCTTGGTGGAGGGAGGTGGCTACACCTTC